This record concerns one TCR beta chain sequence. Germline V gives CDR1 SEHNR, CDR2 FQNEAQ (reference sequence). CDR3 size: 16 residues. J gave up 4 bases and V 5 bases, and 5 bases lay outside the gene matches. The data are from a study of blood T cell repertoires in COVID-19. Study-wide background: Acute and convalescent COVID-19 samples came from the United States, Italy and Spain.

Some clones are missing from TCRdb's copy, which holds only in-frame ones; the method was immunoSEQ multiplex PCR. The sample holds 150,000 or so clones; approximately 84% are singletons and the top ten take under 4.5%. The clonotype comes from a woman in her sixties with acute or convalescent COVID-19. The chain joins TRBV7-9 to TRBJ2-1; 13 nucleotides align to TRBD2. What was sequenced was peripheral blood. CDR3 nucleotide sequence: TGTGCCAGCAGCCCCAGGACTAGCGGGAGATACAATGAGCAGTTCTTC. The encoded protein is CASSPRTSGRYNEQFF.